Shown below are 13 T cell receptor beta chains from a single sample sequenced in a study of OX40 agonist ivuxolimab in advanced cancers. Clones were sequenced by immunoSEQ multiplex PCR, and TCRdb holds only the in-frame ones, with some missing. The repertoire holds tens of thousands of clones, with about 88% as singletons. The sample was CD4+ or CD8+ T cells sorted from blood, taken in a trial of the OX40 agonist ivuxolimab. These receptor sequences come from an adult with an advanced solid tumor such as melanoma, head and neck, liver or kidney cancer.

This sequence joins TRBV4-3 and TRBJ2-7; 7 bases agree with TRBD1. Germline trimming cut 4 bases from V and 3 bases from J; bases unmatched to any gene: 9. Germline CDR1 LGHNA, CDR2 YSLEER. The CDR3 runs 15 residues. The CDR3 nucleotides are TGCGCCAGCAGCCCTACACGACAGGGACGCTACGAGCAGTACTTC. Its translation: CASSPTRQGRYEQYF.

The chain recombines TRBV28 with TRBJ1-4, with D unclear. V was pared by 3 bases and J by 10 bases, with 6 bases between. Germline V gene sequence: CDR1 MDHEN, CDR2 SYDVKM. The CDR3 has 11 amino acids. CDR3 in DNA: TGTGCCAGCAGTTTTGTGGGAAAACTGTTTTTT. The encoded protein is CASSFVGKLFF.

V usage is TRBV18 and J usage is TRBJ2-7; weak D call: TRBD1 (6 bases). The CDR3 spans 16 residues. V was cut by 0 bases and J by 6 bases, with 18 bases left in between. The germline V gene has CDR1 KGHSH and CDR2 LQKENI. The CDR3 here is CASSPPEGGAYAEQYF. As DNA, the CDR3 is TGTGCCAGCTCACCACCCGAAGGGGGAGCGTACGCCGAGCAGTACTTC.

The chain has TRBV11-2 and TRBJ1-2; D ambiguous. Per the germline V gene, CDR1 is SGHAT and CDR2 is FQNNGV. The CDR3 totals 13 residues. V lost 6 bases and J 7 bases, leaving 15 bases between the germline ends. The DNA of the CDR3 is TGTGCCAGCAGGCAGACCGGATCGGGTGGCTACACCTTC. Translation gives CASRQTGSGGYTF.

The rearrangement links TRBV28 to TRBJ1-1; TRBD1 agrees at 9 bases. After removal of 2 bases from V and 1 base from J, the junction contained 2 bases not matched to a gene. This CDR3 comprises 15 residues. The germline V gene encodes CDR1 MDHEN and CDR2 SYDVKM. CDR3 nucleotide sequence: TGTGCCAGCAGTTTACCGGGACAGGGGAACACTGAAGCTTTCTTT. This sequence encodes CASSLPGQGNTEAFF.

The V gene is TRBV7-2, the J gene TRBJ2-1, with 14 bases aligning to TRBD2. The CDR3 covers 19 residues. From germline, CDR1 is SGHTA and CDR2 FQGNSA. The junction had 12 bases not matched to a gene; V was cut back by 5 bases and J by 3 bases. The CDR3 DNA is TGTGCCAGCAGCAGGAGGACTAGCGGGGGGCTAGGCTTCTACAATGAGCAGTTCTTC. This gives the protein CASSRRTSGGLGFYNEQFF.

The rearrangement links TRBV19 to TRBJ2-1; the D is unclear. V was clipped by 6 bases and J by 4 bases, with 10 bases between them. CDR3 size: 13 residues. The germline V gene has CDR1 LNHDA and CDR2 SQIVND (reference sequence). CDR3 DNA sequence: TGTGCCAGTAGGACAACAGTATACAATGAGCAGTTCTTC. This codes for CASRTTVYNEQFF.

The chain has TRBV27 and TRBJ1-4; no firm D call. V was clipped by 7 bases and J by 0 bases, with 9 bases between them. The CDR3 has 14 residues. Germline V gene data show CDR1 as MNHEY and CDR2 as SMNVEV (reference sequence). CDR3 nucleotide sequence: TGTGCCAGCACCGGAGGAGCAACTAATGAAAAACTGTTTTTT. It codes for CASTGGATNEKLFF.

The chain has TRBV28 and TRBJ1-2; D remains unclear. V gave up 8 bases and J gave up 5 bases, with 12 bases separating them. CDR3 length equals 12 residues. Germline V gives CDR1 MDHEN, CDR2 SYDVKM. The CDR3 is CASEGPWYGYTF. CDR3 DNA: TGTGCCAGCGAAGGACCCTGGTATGGCTACACCTTC.

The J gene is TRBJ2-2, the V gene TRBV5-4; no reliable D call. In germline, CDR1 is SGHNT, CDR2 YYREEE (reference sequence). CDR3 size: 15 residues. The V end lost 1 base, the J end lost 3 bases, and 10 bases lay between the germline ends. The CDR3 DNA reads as TGTGCCAGCAGCTTGTCCATTAGGGACACCGGGGAGCTGTTTTTT. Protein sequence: CASSLSIRDTGELFF.

CDR3 amino acids: CASSLHRVGTEAFF. CDR3 DNA sequence: TGTGCCAGCAGTTTACACAGGGTAGGGACTGAAGCTTTCTTT. The chain employs TRBV27 and TRBJ1-1, with D maybe TRBD1 (6 bases). CDR1 and CDR2 from the germline V gene are MNHEY and SMNVEV (reference sequence). The CDR3 is 14 amino acids. V was shortened by 2 bases and J by 5 bases, with 12 bases between the two germline ends.

CDR3 residues: CASSLFSANEQFF. DNA for the CDR3: TGCGCCAGCAGCTTGTTCTCTGCAAATGAGCAGTTCTTC. V is TRBV5-1 and J is TRBJ2-1; D gene unclear. V was cut by 1 base and J by 7 bases, with 9 bases left in between. This CDR3 is built from 13 residues. Germline lookup yields CDR1 SGHRS and CDR2 YFSETQ.

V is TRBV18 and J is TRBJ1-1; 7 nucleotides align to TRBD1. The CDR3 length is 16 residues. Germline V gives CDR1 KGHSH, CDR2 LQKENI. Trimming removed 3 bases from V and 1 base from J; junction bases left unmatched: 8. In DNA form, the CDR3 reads TGTGCCAGCTCACCGCGACAGGGTACGTGGAACACTGAAGCTTTCTTT. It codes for CASSPRQGTWNTEAFF. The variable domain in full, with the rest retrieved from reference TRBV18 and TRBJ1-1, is NAGVMQNPRHLVRRRGQEARLRCSPMKGHSHVYWYRQLPEEGLKFMVYLQKENIIDESGMPKERFSAEFPKEGPSILRIQQVVRGDSAAYFCASSPRQGTWNTEAFFGQGTRLTVV.